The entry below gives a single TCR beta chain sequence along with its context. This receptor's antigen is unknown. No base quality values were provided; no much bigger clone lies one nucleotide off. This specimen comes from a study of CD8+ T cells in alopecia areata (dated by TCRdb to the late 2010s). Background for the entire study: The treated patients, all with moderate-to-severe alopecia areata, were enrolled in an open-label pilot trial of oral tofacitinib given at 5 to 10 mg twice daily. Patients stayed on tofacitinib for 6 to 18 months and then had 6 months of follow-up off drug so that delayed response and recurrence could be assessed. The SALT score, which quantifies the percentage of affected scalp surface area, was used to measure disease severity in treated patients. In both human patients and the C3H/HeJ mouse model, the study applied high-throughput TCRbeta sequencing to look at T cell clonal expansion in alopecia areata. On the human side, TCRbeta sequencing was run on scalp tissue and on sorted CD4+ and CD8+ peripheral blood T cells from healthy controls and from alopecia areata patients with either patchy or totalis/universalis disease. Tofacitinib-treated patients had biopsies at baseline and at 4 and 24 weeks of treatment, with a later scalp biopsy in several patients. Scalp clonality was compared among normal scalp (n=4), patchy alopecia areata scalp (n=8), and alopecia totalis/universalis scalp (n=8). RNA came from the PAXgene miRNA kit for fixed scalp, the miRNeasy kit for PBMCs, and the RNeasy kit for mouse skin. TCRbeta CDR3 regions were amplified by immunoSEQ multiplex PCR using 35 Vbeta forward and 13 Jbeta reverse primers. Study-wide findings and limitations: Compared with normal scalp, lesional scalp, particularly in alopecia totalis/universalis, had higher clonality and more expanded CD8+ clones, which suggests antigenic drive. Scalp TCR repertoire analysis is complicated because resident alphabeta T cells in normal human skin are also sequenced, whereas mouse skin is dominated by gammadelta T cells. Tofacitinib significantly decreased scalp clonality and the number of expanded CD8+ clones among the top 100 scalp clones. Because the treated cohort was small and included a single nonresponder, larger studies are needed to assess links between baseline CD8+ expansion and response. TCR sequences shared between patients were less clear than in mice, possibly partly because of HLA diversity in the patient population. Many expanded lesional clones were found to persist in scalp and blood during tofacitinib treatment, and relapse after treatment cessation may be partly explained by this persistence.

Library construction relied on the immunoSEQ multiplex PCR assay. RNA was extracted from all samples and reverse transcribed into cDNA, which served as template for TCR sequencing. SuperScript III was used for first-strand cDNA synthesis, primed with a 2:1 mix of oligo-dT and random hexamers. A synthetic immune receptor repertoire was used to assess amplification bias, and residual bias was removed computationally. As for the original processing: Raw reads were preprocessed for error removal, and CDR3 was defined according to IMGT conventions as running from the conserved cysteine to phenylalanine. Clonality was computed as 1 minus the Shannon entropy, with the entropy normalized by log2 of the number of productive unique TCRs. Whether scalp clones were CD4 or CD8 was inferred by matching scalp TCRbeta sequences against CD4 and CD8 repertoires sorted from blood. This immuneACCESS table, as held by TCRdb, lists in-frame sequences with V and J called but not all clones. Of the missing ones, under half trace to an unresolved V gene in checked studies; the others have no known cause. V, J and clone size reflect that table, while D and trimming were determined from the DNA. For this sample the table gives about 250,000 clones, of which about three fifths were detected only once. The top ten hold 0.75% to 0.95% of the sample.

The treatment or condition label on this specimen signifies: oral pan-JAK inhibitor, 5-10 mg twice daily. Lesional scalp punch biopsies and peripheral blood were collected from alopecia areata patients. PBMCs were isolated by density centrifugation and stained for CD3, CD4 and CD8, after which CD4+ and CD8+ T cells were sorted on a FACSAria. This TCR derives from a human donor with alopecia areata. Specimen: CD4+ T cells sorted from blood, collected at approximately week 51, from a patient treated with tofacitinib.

The CDR3 protein: CASRSGASYEQYF. The DNA sequence is as follows: TGTGCCAGCAGGAGCGGGGCTTCATACGAGCAGTACTTC. The receptor chain draws on TRBV2 and TRBJ2-7, with 7 bases in between that match TRBD2. Unmatched junction bases come to 6, with V trimmed by 6 bases and J by 4 bases. Taken from the germline V gene, the CDR1 and CDR2 loops are SNHLY and FYNNEI. The CDR3 has 13 amino acids, counting the end cysteine and phenylalanine. CDR3 DNA is the only sequence kept; it has 39 bases, read in frame from the first base.